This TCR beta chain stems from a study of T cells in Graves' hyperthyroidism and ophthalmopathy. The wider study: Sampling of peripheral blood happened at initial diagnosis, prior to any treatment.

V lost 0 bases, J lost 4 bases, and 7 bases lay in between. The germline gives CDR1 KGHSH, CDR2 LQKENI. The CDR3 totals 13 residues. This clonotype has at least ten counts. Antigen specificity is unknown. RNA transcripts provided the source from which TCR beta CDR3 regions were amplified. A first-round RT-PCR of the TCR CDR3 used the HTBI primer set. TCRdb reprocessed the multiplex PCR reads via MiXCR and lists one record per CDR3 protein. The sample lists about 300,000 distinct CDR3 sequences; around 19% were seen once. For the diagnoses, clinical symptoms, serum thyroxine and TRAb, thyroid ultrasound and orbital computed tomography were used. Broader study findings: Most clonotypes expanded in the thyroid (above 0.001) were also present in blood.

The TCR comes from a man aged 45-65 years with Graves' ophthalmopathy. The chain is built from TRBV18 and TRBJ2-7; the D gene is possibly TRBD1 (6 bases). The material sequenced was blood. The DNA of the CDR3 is TGTGCCAGCTCACCACCGGGGGCATACGAGCAGTACTTC. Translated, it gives CASSPPGAYEQYF.